This T cell receptor (beta chain) was profiled in a study of CD8+ T cells in alopecia areata (dated by TCRdb to the late 2010s). Concerning the study at large: The treated patients, all with moderate-to-severe alopecia areata, were enrolled in an open-label pilot trial of oral tofacitinib given at 5 to 10 mg twice daily. Tofacitinib was given for 6 to 18 months, followed by 6 months of follow-up off drug to assess delayed response and recurrence. In treated patients, disease severity was measured using the SALT score, which gives the percentage of scalp surface area affected. In both human patients and the C3H/HeJ mouse model, the study applied high-throughput TCRbeta sequencing to look at T cell clonal expansion in alopecia areata. On the human side, TCRbeta sequencing was run on scalp tissue and on sorted CD4+ and CD8+ peripheral blood T cells from healthy controls and from alopecia areata patients with either patchy or totalis/universalis disease. Tofacitinib-treated patients had biopsies at baseline and at 4 and 24 weeks of treatment, with a later scalp biopsy in several patients. Scalp clonality was compared across normal scalp (n=4), patchy alopecia areata scalp (n=8), and alopecia totalis/universalis scalp (n=8). The RNA source kit depended on sample type: the PAXgene miRNA kit for fixed scalp, the miRNeasy kit for PBMCs, and the RNeasy kit for mouse skin. Amplification of TCRbeta CDR3 regions was done by immunoSEQ multiplex PCR using 35 Vbeta forward primers and 13 Jbeta reverse primers. Results the study describes overall, beyond this receptor: Lesional scalp, especially in alopecia totalis/universalis, showed higher clonality and more expanded CD8+ clones than normal scalp, suggesting antigenic drive. During tofacitinib treatment, many expanded lesional clones stuck around in both scalp and blood, and this persistence may partly explain why relapse happens after treatment is stopped. Because the treated cohort was small and had just a single nonresponder, larger studies are needed to establish links between baseline CD8+ expansion and response. Tofacitinib significantly decreased scalp clonality and the number of expanded CD8+ clones among the top 100 scalp clones. Compared with mice, TCR sequences shared between patients were less clear, possibly partly because of HLA diversity across the patient population. Scalp TCR repertoire analysis is complicated because resident alphabeta T cells in normal human skin are also sequenced, whereas mouse skin is dominated by gammadelta T cells.

This clone has only a few counts. Its antigen has not been determined. No base quality values were provided; no much bigger clone lies one nucleotide off. The time point tag for this specimen amounts to: 24 weeks on oral tofacitinib. Reading the label with the study, this specimen's treatment or condition is: oral pan-JAK inhibitor, 5-10 mg twice daily. Peripheral blood and lesional scalp punch biopsies were obtained from patients with alopecia areata. PBMCs were separated by density centrifugation and stained for CD3, CD4 and CD8, after which CD4+ and CD8+ T cells were sorted on a FACSAria. The CDR3, from cysteine to phenylalanine, totals 12 residues. Just CDR3 DNA is preserved here, 36 bases in frame from base 1. The V and J ends are trimmed by 5 bases and 6 bases, leaving 11 bases between them. The germline V gene (reference sequence) yields SEHNR for CDR1 and FQNEAQ for CDR2. Library generation was performed with the immunoSEQ multiplex PCR assay. For TCR sequencing, RNA was extracted from every sample and reverse transcribed into cDNA to serve as template. First-strand cDNA was synthesized using SuperScript III with a 2:1 mix of oligo-dT and random hexamers. A synthetic immune receptor repertoire was used to gauge amplification bias, and whatever bias remained was removed computationally. The study's own analysis went as follows. Raw reads were preprocessed for error removal, and CDR3 was defined according to IMGT conventions as running from the conserved cysteine to phenylalanine. Clonality was computed as 1 minus the Shannon entropy, with the entropy normalized by log2 of the number of productive unique TCRs. CD4 or CD8 identity of scalp clones was inferred by cross-referencing scalp TCRbeta sequences with sorted blood CD4 and CD8 repertoires. In its TCRdb copy, this immuneACCESS table keeps in-frame sequences only and misses some clones. Where compared with another copy, unresolved V genes explain less than half of these, and the others have no known cause. V and J calls and clone size are as listed in that table; D and trimming were resolved from the DNA. A total of 170,000 or so clones appear in this sample, about three fifths of them only once. The top ten clones comprise 10% to 15% of the sample.

The chain is made from TRBV7-9 and TRBJ2-7; the D gene is possibly TRBD1 or TRBD2, each agreeing over 5 bases. This TCR was recovered from a human donor with alopecia areata. The source was CD8+ T cells sorted from blood, collected at week 24, from a patient treated with tofacitinib. The CDR3 reads CASSLGDREQYF. DNA sequence: TGTGCCAGCAGCCTGGGGGATCGCGAGCAGTACTTC.